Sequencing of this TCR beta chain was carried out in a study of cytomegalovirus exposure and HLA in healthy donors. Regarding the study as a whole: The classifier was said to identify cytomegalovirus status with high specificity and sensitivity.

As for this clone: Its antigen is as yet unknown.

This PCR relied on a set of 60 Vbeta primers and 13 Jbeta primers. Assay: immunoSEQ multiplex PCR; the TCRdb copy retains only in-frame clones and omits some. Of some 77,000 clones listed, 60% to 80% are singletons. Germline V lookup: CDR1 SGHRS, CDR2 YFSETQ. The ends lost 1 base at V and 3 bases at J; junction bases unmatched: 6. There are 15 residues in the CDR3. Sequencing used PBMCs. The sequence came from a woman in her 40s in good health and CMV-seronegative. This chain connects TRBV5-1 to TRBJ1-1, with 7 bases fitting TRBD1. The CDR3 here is CASSLTGEEYTEAFF. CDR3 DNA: TGCGCCAGCAGCTTGACAGGGGAGGAGTACACTGAAGCTTTCTTT.